Listed below are T cell receptor beta chains from one sample, sequenced in a study of cytomegalovirus exposure and HLA in healthy donors. TCRdb's table, derived via immunoSEQ multiplex PCR, lists solely in-frame clones and lacks some. The sample carries 150,000 to 200,000 clones, roughly 72% recorded once. The sequenced sample was PBMCs. These TCRs come from a woman aged 40 to 49 in good health and CMV-seronegative. Each CDR3 is given with its conserved first and last residue. A D gene is named only where the DNA matches it firmly. The size of a clone is reported for some rows only, either as once, few or many, or as a class for expanded clones.

D gene	clone size	V gene	J gene	CDR3 protein	CDR3 DNA
TRBD2	once	TRBV28	TRBJ2-3	CASSSAGGGTDTQYF	TGTGCCAGCAGTTCAGCGGGAGGGGGCACAGATACGCAGTATTTT
TRBD2	NA	TRBV5-4	TRBJ2-7	CASSLAGGPEEQYF	TGTGCCAGCAGCTTAGCGGGAGGGCCGGAGGAGCAGTACTTC
NA	NA	TRBV7-2	TRBJ2-7	CASSLAEVADPYEQYF	TGTGCCAGCAGCTTAGCAGAGGTAGCGGACCCCTACGAGCAGTACTTC
NA	few	TRBV25-1	TRBJ2-7	CASSERTVGEQYF	TGTGCCAGCAGTGAAAGGACAGTTGGAGAGCAGTACTTC
TRBD2	NA	TRBV4-2	TRBJ2-3	CASSQESLAGVRSDTQYF	TGTGCCAGCAGCCAAGAAAGTCTAGCGGGGGTCCGTTCAGATACGCAGTATTTT
NA	NA	TRBV9	TRBJ1-1	CASSALLGSGNTEAFF	TGTGCCAGCAGCGCACTACTTGGGAGTGGGAACACTGAAGCTTTCTTT
TRBD2	NA	TRBV28	TRBJ2-5	CATNPGGGETQYF	TGTGCCACCAACCCTGGGGGGGGAGAGACCCAGTACTTC
TRBD1	NA	TRBV7-9	TRBJ2-7	CASSDSWDRGSYEQYF	TGTGCCAGCAGCGACAGTTGGGACAGAGGTTCCTACGAGCAGTACTTC
TRBD2	NA	TRBV7-3	TRBJ2-1	CASSSSLTSGNEQFF	TGTGCCAGCAGTTCTTCCCTGACTAGCGGAAATGAGCAGTTCTTC
TRBD1	NA	TRBV6-6	TRBJ2-2	CATLGTANTGELFF	TGTGCCACCCTAGGGACAGCGAACACCGGGGAGCTGTTTTTT
TRBD2	NA	TRBV9	TRBJ2-5	CASSPGLAGVTETQYF	TGTGCCAGCAGCCCGGGACTAGCGGGAGTTACGGAGACCCAGTACTTC
NA	NA	TRBV5-1	TRBJ2-7	CASSLDLEGFNEQYF	TGCGCCAGCAGCTTGGATCTAGAGGGTTTCAACGAGCAGTACTTC
TRBD1	once	TRBV2	TRBJ2-7	CASTDRGPSVQYF	TGTGCCAGCACCGACAGGGGGCCATCGGTGCAGTACTTC
NA	once	TRBV5-1	TRBJ2-2	CASRSDTHTGELFF	TGCGCCAGCAGATCGGACACACACACCGGGGAGCTGTTTTTT
NA	NA	TRBV4-1	TRBJ1-2	CASSQSGWSGYTF	TGCGCCAGCAGCCAATCAGGGTGGTCCGGCTACACCTTC
TRBD1	NA	TRBV19	TRBJ2-7	CASSSTGTYEQYF	TGTGCCAGTAGTTCGACAGGGACCTACGAGCAGTACTTC
TRBD1	NA	TRBV6-1	TRBJ2-2	CASGTGVGELFF	TGTGCCAGCGGGACAGGGGTCGGGGAGCTGTTTTTT
NA	NA	TRBV7-8	TRBJ2-5	CASSLVYGIQETQYF	TGTGCCAGCAGCTTAGTATACGGGATCCAAGAGACCCAGTACTTC
NA	NA	TRBV29-1	TRBJ2-3	CSVDTAAWDTQYF	TGCAGCGTTGATACAGCTGCCTGGGATACGCAGTATTTT
TRBD1	NA	TRBV19	TRBJ2-7	CASSGGGTGGSYEQYF	TGTGCCAGTAGTGGAGGAGGGACAGGGGGTTCCTACGAGCAGTACTTC
NA	NA	TRBV5-5	TRBJ2-7	CASSFADSYEQYF	TGTGCCAGCAGCTTTGCAGACTCCTACGAGCAGTACTTC
TRBD2	NA	TRBV27	TRBJ2-5	CASSFGLAGGQETQYF	TGTGCCAGCAGTTTCGGACTAGCGGGAGGGCAAGAGACCCAGTACTTC
TRBD2	NA	TRBV10-3	TRBJ2-3	CATRGLAGGGGADTQYF	TGTGCCACCCGAGGACTAGCGGGAGGGGGAGGGGCAGATACGCAGTATTTT
TRBD2	NA	TRBV9	TRBJ2-3	CASSPGLAADTDTQYF	TGTGCCAGCAGCCCGGGACTAGCGGCCGACACAGATACGCAGTATTTT
NA	NA	TRBV7-9	TRBJ1-3	CASAGGVGNTIYF	TGTGCCAGCGCGGGGGGAGTTGGAAACACCATATATTTT
NA	NA	TRBV6-1	TRBJ1-2	CASSGGGANYGYTF	TGTGCCAGCAGTGGCGGGGGAGCTAACTATGGCTACACCTTC
TRBD2	NA	TRBV7-7	TRBJ2-5	CASSQKAGGQETQYF	TGTGCTAGCAGCCAAAAAGCGGGAGGCCAAGAGACCCAGTACTTC
NA	NA	TRBV7-6	TRBJ2-7	CASSFGQSSYEQYF	TGTGCCAGCAGTTTCGGACAGAGCTCCTACGAGCAGTACTTC
TRBD1	NA	TRBV5-1	TRBJ2-6	CASSLMGTGGSGANVLTF	TGCGCCAGCAGCTTGATGGGGACAGGGGGCTCTGGGGCCAACGTCCTGACTTTC
TRBD2	once	TRBV19	TRBJ2-7	CASSIPGTSGYEQYF	TGTGCCAGTAGTATTCCCGGGACTAGCGGCTACGAGCAGTACTTC
TRBD1	NA	TRBV28	TRBJ1-3	CASRMTGSDTIYF	TGTGCCAGCAGAATGACAGGGTCGGACACCATATATTTT
NA	NA	TRBV4-1	TRBJ1-5	CASSQEEGGRNQPQHF	TGCGCCAGCAGCCAAGAAGAAGGGGGACGCAATCAGCCCCAGCATTTT
TRBD1	NA	TRBV6-1	TRBJ1-5	CAGGPGQGINQPQHF	TGTGCCGGAGGACCGGGACAGGGAATTAATCAGCCCCAGCATTTT
NA	NA	TRBV5-1	TRBJ1-1	CASSLLSLNTEAFF	TGCGCCAGCAGCTTGCTATCTTTGAACACTGAAGCTTTCTTT
NA	few	TRBV21-1	TRBJ1-1	CASSAKGTRGDTEAFF	TGTGCCAGCAGCGCAAAAGGCACACGGGGAGACACTGAAGCTTTCTTT
TRBD1	NA	TRBV2	TRBJ2-7	CASRGTATYEQYF	TGTGCCAGCAGGGGGACAGCGACCTACGAGCAGTACTTC
NA	NA	TRBV28	TRBJ2-5	CASSFEVQETQYF	TGTGCCAGCAGTTTTGAGGTACAAGAGACCCAGTACTTC
NA	NA	TRBV5-6	TRBJ2-7	CASSLGAYEQYF	TGTGCCAGCAGCTTGGGCGCCTACGAGCAGTACTTC